One sample yielded the 20 T cell receptor beta chains listed below, sequenced in a study of blood T cells in healthy people across ages. Primed by a sample-barcoded 5' primer and a J-beta primer mix, a second PCR proceeded for 7 to 11 cycles. MiXCR was run by TCRdb on the 5' RACE reads, yielding one entry per CDR3 protein. The profile covers roughly 1.7 million distinct CDR3 sequences, with approximately 32% appearing a single time and 11% taken by the ten largest. Sequences were obtained from blood. These receptors came from a woman aged 25-40 years in good health.

The V and J genes are TRBV5-4 and TRBJ2-1; 12 bases fit TRBD2. The CDR3 is made up of 15 amino acids. V trimming: 4 bases; J trimming: 7 bases; junction bases outside the gene matches: 6. Germline lookup yields CDR1 SGHNT and CDR2 YYREEE (reference sequence). The CDR3 loop reads CASSNDLAGGNEQFF. CDR3 nucleotide sequence: TGTGCCAGCAGCAACGACCTAGCGGGAGGGAATGAGCAGTTCTTC.

J is TRBJ2-1 and V is TRBV20-1; 10 bases line up with TRBD2. Per germline, CDR1 DFQATT and CDR2 SNEGSKA (reference sequence). V gave up 7 bases and J gave up 10 bases; unmatched junction bases: 13. The CDR3 is 14 residues long. The CDR3 here is CSVKWTSGVMEQFF. CDR3 DNA sequence: TGCAGTGTGAAATGGACTAGCGGCGTTATGGAGCAGTTCTTC.

The chain combines TRBV5-1 with TRBJ2-1, with D maybe TRBD2 (5 bases). CDR3 length: 15 residues. CDR1 is SGHRS and CDR2 is YFSETQ in the germline V gene. The V and J ends lost 0 bases and 8 bases respectively, with 15 bases between them. CDR3 DNA sequence: TGCGCCAGCAGCTTGGGAGGGAGCCCTGTATATGAGCAGTTCTTC. The encoded protein is CASSLGGSPVYEQFF.

With regard to this clonotype: The junction shows a germline mismatch at one end, possibly a read error. This sequence joins TRBV5-5 and TRBJ1-2; 9 bases are shared with TRBD1. CDR3 size: 14 residues. CDR1 and CDR2 (germline): SGHKS, YYEKEE (reference sequence). CDR3 bases: TGTGTCAGCAGCTTGACAGGGGGACCCACTGGCTACACCTTC. Amino acids: CVSSLTGGPTGYTF. Based on the CDR3 plus reference TRBV5-5 and TRBJ1-2, the full variable domain is DAGVTQSPTHLIKTRGQQVTLRCSPISGHKSVSWYQQVLGQGPQFIFQYYEKEERGRGNFPDRFSARQFPNYSSELNVNALLLGDSALYLCVSSLTGGPTGYTFGSGTRLTVV.

This clonotype appeared a few times. The chain recombines TRBV7-7 with TRBJ2-7; 7 bases align to TRBD1. The CDR3 is made up of 15 amino acids. After removal of 5 bases from V and 2 bases from J, the junction contained 9 bases not matched to a gene. Looked up from germline, CDR1 is SSHAT and CDR2 is FNYEAQ (reference sequence). The CDR3 reads CASSPGGPVAYEQYF. Here the CDR3 DNA reads TGTGCCAGCAGCCCAGGGGGTCCAGTGGCCTACGAGCAGTACTTC.

The chain employs TRBV5-1 and TRBJ2-3; 10 bases match TRBD2. CDR1 is SGHRS, CDR2 YFSETQ, per germline. This CDR3 has 17 residues. V gave up 4 bases and J gave up 3 bases; unmatched junction bases: 11. CDR3 sequence reads: CASSVFQRGGVTDTQYF. The CDR3 coding sequence is TGCGCCAGCAGCGTTTTCCAGCGGGGGGGCGTTACAGATACGCAGTATTTT.

The J gene is TRBJ2-3, the V gene TRBV20-1; 8 bases fit TRBD1. Germline V gene lookup returns CDR1 DFQATT and CDR2 SNEGSKA (reference sequence). V lost 1 base, J lost 3 bases, and 9 bases stayed unmatched. There are 16 residues in the CDR3. The chain's CDR3 is CSARGLDRGGTDTQYF. CDR3 bases: TGCAGTGCTAGAGGACTTGACAGGGGTGGGACAGATACGCAGTATTTT.

This clonotype appeared a few times. V is TRBV10-3 and J is TRBJ2-3; D gene unclear. Germline CDR1 is ENHRY and CDR2 is SYGVKD. CDR3 length: 12 residues. Trimming left V 8 bases short and J 3 bases short, with 9 bases between. In DNA form, the CDR3 reads TGTGCCATCTCCGCGGCTACAGATACGCAGTATTTT. Translating it yields CAISAATDTQYF.

The V and J genes are TRBV29-1 and TRBJ2-7; D may be TRBD2 (5 bases). V was shortened by 1 base and J by 4 bases, with 17 bases between the two germline ends. This CDR3 comprises 15 residues. In germline, CDR1 is SQVTM, CDR2 ANQGSEA. This chain's CDR3 is CSVEVVGRGQYEQYF. The CDR3 DNA is TGCAGCGTTGAAGTTGTGGGGAGAGGGCAATACGAGCAGTACTTC.

V and J are TRBV7-7 and TRBJ2-1; D call uncertain. V shed 2 bases and J shed 1 base, with 12 bases lying between them. CDR3 size: 16 residues. The germline V gene has CDR1 SSHAT and CDR2 FNYEAQ (reference sequence). The CDR3, as DNA: TGTGCCAGCAGCTTAAATATTGCGCAATCCTACAATGAGCAGTTCTTC. Protein: CASSLNIAQSYNEQFF.

This chain uses TRBV20-1 with TRBJ2-4; D is perhaps TRBD1 (6 bases). The CDR3 runs 14 residues. V was pared by 3 bases and J by 5 bases, with 14 bases between. Germline values: CDR1 DFQATT, CDR2 SNEGSKA (reference sequence). The CDR3: CSARPGHGENIQYF. CDR3 in DNA: TGCAGTGCTAGGCCGGGACATGGGGAAAACATTCAGTACTTC.

The table lists this clonotype with a count of one. This rearrangement joins TRBV20-1 to TRBJ2-3, with D perhaps TRBD2 (5 bases). Germline V lookup: CDR1 DFQATT, CDR2 SNEGSKA (reference sequence). The CDR3 runs 15 residues. V dropped 5 bases and J dropped 0 bases, with 15 bases sitting between them. CDR3 region: CSALRVPGSTDTQYF. In DNA form, the CDR3 reads TGCAGTGCTTTGCGGGTCCCTGGCAGCACAGATACGCAGTATTTT.

This clonotype was counted between two and nine times. The genes are TRBV4-1 and TRBJ1-2, with no clear D. Germline values: CDR1 MGHRA, CDR2 YSYEKL. The CDR3 sequence is 18 residues long. Trimming left V 1 base short and J 2 bases short, with 20 bases between. The CDR3 coding sequence is TGCGCCAGCAGCCAAGGTTTGGCCAGTCCAGGTGACAACTATGGCTACACCTTC. It yields the protein CASSQGLASPGDNYGYTF.

This clonotype was seen more than once but under ten times. The chain carries TRBV27 and TRBJ2-3, with D perhaps given as TRBD1 or TRBD2 (5 bases each). This CDR3 has 14 residues. Trimming stripped 7 bases from V and 4 bases from J, with 15 bases between. Germline-derived CDR1 and CDR2 are MNHEY and SMNVEV (reference sequence). In nucleotides, the CDR3 is TGTGCCAGCAAAACGAGGGACGGGGCAGATACGCAGTATTTT. Translating gives CASKTRDGADTQYF.

The chain uses TRBV20-1 and TRBJ2-5; the D gene is possibly TRBD2 (5 bases). This CDR3 contains 13 residues. CDR1 and CDR2 from the germline V gene are DFQATT and SNEGSKA (reference sequence). V gave up 6 bases and J gave up 5 bases, with 16 bases separating them. CDR3 in DNA: TGCAGTGCGGAGAAAGGACTTGATGAGACCCAGTACTTC. It codes for CSAEKGLDETQYF.

This clonotype has only a few counts. V and J are TRBV7-2 and TRBJ2-1; TRBD2 agrees at 14 bases. Trimming cost V 6 bases and J 6 bases; bases outside gene matches: 1. The germline V gene has CDR1 SGHTA and CDR2 FQGNSA. This CDR3 contains 14 residues. The CDR3 DNA sequence: TGTGCCAGCAGGACTAGCGGGGGGGGCAATGAGCAGTTCTTC. Protein sequence: CASRTSGGGNEQFF.

This rearrangement joins TRBV9 to TRBJ2-1; 13 bases fit TRBD2. Germline V gene lookup returns CDR1 SGDLS and CDR2 YYNGEE. There are 16 residues in the CDR3. With 4 bases clipped from V and 7 bases from J, the junction kept 8 bases outside the gene matches. The CDR3: CASSSWTSGRRNEQFF. In nucleotides, the CDR3 is TGTGCCAGCAGCAGCTGGACTAGCGGGAGAAGGAATGAGCAGTTCTTC.

The chain recombines TRBV20-1 with TRBJ2-7; the D gene is possibly TRBD2 (5 bases). Trimming removed 0 bases from V and 2 bases from J, with 17 bases in between. This CDR3 contains 16 residues. The V gene's germline CDR1 is DFQATT and CDR2 SNEGSKA (reference sequence). CDR3 protein: CSARDSPGKLPYEQYF. The CDR3 DNA reads TGCAGTGCTAGAGATAGTCCCGGGAAACTCCCCTACGAGCAGTACTTC.

This chain links TRBV20-1 with TRBJ2-1, with a tentative D call TRBD2 (6 bases). Germline values: CDR1 DFQATT, CDR2 SNEGSKA (reference sequence). V lost 2 bases and J 7 bases, leaving 24 bases between the germline ends. The length of the CDR3 is 17 residues. CDR3 DNA: TGCAGTGCTAGACTCCTATTAGGGAGGCCTGCTCATAATGAGCAGTTCTTC. It encodes CSARLLLGRPAHNEQFF.

V gene TRBV7-6 combines with J gene TRBJ2-5, with 9 bases that match TRBD2. The trim removed 5 bases at V and 5 bases at J, leaving 6 bases unmatched. CDR1 and CDR2 (germline): SGHVS, FNYEAQ. The CDR3 has 14 residues. The CDR3 sequence is CASSRGGAQETQYF. The CDR3 nucleotides read TGTGCCAGCAGCCGCGGGGGGGCCCAGGAGACCCAGTACTTC.